Reported below is one TCR beta chain. At one of its ends the junction is not consistent with the germline gene, which may arise from a read error. The data were obtained in a study of blood T cells in healthy people across ages. Combining a sample-barcoded 5' primer with a J-beta primer mix, a second PCR ran for roughly 6 to 12 cycles. TCRdb ran MiXCR on the 5' RACE reads and lists one entry per CDR3 protein. The sample lists over 700,000 distinct CDR3 sequences, 20% to 30% occurring once. This CDR3 is 15 amino acids long. Per the germline V gene, CDR1 is MNHEY and CDR2 is SVGAGI. PBMCs numbering at least 7 million were isolated per sample. A further study also used this sample, focusing on T cells of mothers and their children. This second study says: A few healthy Caucasian mothers, along with their six children, served as the donors. Slightly higher but non-significant overlap marked related mother-child pairs versus unrelated pairs.

The sequenced sample consisted of blood. This rearrangement joins TRBV6-5 to TRBJ2-5; 12 bases are shared with TRBD2. The DNA end favors TRBJ2-7, so the J call may be wrong. This sequence was found in a boy aged 10-17 years in good health. The CDR3 loop is CAGSYSSGREYEQYF. The CDR3 coding sequence is TGTGCCGGCAGTTACTCTAGCGGGAGGGAATACGAGCAGTACTTC.